A selection of T cell receptor beta chains follows, all from one sample in a study of blood T cell repertoires in COVID-19. The assay was immunoSEQ multiplex PCR, and TCRdb's table has in-frame clones only and misses some. Counted here are around 180,000 clones, about 88% occurring once; the ten biggest clones make up less than 3%. The sample comprised peripheral blood. Receptors were obtained from a young woman with active or convalescent COVID-19. Each CDR3 is given with its conserved first and last residue. D genes are given only for firm matches. Expanded clones are given a class, and other clones once, few, many or no size at all.

>TRBV11-3|NA|TRBJ2-7|NA
TGTGCCAGCAGCTTAGCGTACTCCCCGACCTACGAGCAGTACTTC
CASSLAYSPTYEQYF
>TRBV5-1|NA|TRBJ2-1|TRBD2
TGCGCCAGCAGCTTGTTAAGTTTCGGGGGGTTGGTCAATGAGCAGTTCTTC
CASSLLSFGGLVNEQFF
>TRBV3-1/TRBV3-2|NA|TRBJ2-7|TRBD1
TGTGCCAGCAGCCCCGGGACAGCCTACGAGCAGTACTTC
CASSPGTAYEQYF
>TRBV3-1/TRBV3-2|NA|TRBJ1-5|TRBD1
TGTGCCAGCAGCCTCAAACGCCGGGACAGGGGTAGGGGACAGCCCCAGCATTTT
CASSLKRRDRGRGQPQHF
>TRBV3-1/TRBV3-2|NA|TRBJ1-1|NA
TGTGCCAGCAGCTCGCGGACTCGAGGCACTGAAGCTTTCTTT
CASSSRTRGTEAFF
>TRBV27|NA|TRBJ2-7|TRBD2
TGTGCCAGCAGGGGGCTAGCGGGAGGGCTGTACGAGCAGTACTTC
CASRGLAGGLYEQYF
>TRBV12-3/TRBV12-4|NA|TRBJ2-7|NA
TGTGCCAGCAGCCCTTCGGGCTACGAGCAGTACTTC
CASSPSGYEQYF
>TRBV19|NA|TRBJ2-1|TRBD2
TGTGCCAGTAGTATAGAGAGCGGGAGGACCTCCTACAATGAGCAGTTCTTC
CASSIESGRTSYNEQFF
>TRBV7-2|NA|TRBJ1-1|NA
TGTGCCAGCAAGTTCCAGGGGCTTACTGAAGCTTTCTTT
CASKFQGLTEAFF
>TRBV2|once|TRBJ2-3|TRBD1
TGTGCCAGCGGCGGCAACCGGGACAGGGAGTATTTT
CASGGNRDREYF
>TRBV5-1|NA|TRBJ2-3|TRBD2
TGCGCCAGCAGTATGTCGGGACTAGCAGGAACAGATACGCAGTATTTT
CASSMSGLAGTDTQYF
>TRBV28|NA|TRBJ2-1|TRBD2
TGTGCCAGCAGTACTAGCGGGAGGCCCTTCTCCTACAATGAGCAGTTCTTC
CASSTSGRPFSYNEQFF
>TRBV27|NA|TRBJ2-3|NA
TGTGCCAGCACCTTTAGCGGCTCTAGCACAGATACGCAGTATTTT
CASTFSGSSTDTQYF
>TRBV30|NA|TRBJ2-5|NA
TGTGCCTGGAGCGCCGGACTGGAAGAGACCCAGTACTTC
CAWSAGLEETQYF
>TRBV6-5|NA|TRBJ1-5|NA
TGTGCCAGCAGCCCCAGAGGGCGCGATCAGCCCCAGCATTTT
CASSPRGRDQPQHF
>TRBV4-1|few|TRBJ1-2|NA
TGCGCCAGCAGCCAAGCATTCGGGTCCTATGGCTACACCTTC
CASSQAFGSYGYTF
>TRBV24-1|NA|TRBJ2-3|TRBD2
TGTGCCACCAGTGACAGCGGACTAGCGGGAGGCTCAGATACGCAGTATTTT
CATSDSGLAGGSDTQYF
>TRBV7-9|NA|TRBJ1-2|TRBD1
TGTGCCAGCAGCCCAGGGGGCGGTGGCTACACCTTC
CASSPGGGGYTF
>TRBV7-6|NA|TRBJ1-2|TRBD1
TGTGCCAGCAGCCCCGGACAGGGGGCTCAAGGCTACACCTTC
CASSPGQGAQGYTF
>TRBV2|once|TRBJ1-4|NA
TGTGCCAGCACAAGGGGTATAACTAATGAAAAACTGTTTTTT
CASTRGITNEKLFF
>TRBV7-6|NA|TRBJ2-1|TRBD2
TGTGCCAGCAGCTTAGTCGGGGGGGCCGTGAATGAGCAGTTCTTC
CASSLVGGAVNEQFF
>TRBV30|NA|TRBJ1-2|TRBD1
TGTGCCTGGAGGTACACGGGACAGATCTATGGCTACACCTTC
CAWRYTGQIYGYTF
>TRBV19|NA|TRBJ1-4|NA
TGTGCCAGTAGTGTATTCAATGAAAAACTGTTTTTT
CASSVFNEKLFF
>TRBV7-8|NA|TRBJ1-1|NA
TGTGCCAGCAGCTTAGCTCGACTGAACCCGAGCACTGAAGCTTTCTTT
CASSLARLNPSTEAFF
>TRBV7-9|NA|TRBJ2-5|NA
TGTGCCAGCAGTCAGACAGCGTACCAAGAGACCCAGTACTTC
CASSQTAYQETQYF
>TRBV5-6|once|TRBJ1-2|NA
TGTGCCAGCAGCTTGAATGAGGGCTATGGCTACACCTTC
CASSLNEGYGYTF
>TRBV5-1|NA|TRBJ1-4|NA
TGCGCCAGCAGCTCGATTCAGGGTGTAAGAGACATTGAAAAACTGTTTTTT
CASSSIQGVRDIEKLFF
>TRBV12-3/TRBV12-4|NA|TRBJ1-2|NA
TGTGCCAGCAGTTTTGGAGGGAACGGCTACACCTTC
CASSFGGNGYTF
>TRBV28|NA|TRBJ2-2|NA
TGTGCCAGCAGTTTGGCAACAACGAACACCGGGGAGCTGTTTTTT
CASSLATTNTGELFF
>TRBV7-9|NA|TRBJ2-2|TRBD2
TGTGCCAGCAGCTGGACTAGAGGCAACACCGGGGAGCTGTTTTTT
CASSWTRGNTGELFF
>TRBV5-1|few|TRBJ2-6|NA
TGCGCCAGCAGCTTGGTGCAGTCCTCTGGGGCCAACGTCCTGACTTTC
CASSLVQSSGANVLTF
>TRBV2|NA|TRBJ1-1|TRBD1
TGTGCCAGCAGTGAACCCGAATCAGGGGGCGGGAGACTGAACACTGAAGCTTTCTTT
CASSEPESGGGRLNTEAFF
>TRBV19|NA|TRBJ1-1|NA
TGTGCCAGCATCCTTGGGGGGGGCCGCTCCACTGAAGCTTTCTTT
CASILGGGRSTEAFF
>TRBV28|few|TRBJ2-4|NA
TGTGCCAGCAGTTTATCTACTCTAGCCAAAAACATTCAGTACTTC
CASSLSTLAKNIQYF
>TRBV4-1|NA|TRBJ2-1|TRBD2
TGCGCCAGCAGCCAACGGACTAGGGAGCAGTTCTTC
CASSQRTREQFF
>TRBV14|few|TRBJ1-1|NA
TGTGCCAGCAGCCAAGATTGGGCGATAGGAGGGACTGAAGCTTTCTTT
CASSQDWAIGGTEAFF
>TRBV5-1|NA|TRBJ1-3|NA
TGCGCCAGCAGCTTGGCGTTTAGTGTTAGAGACTCTGGAAACACCATATATTTT
CASSLAFSVRDSGNTIYF
>TRBV7-2|NA|TRBJ2-7|TRBD2
TGTGCCAGCGCGGGGGGGGTCGAGCAGTACTTC
CASAGGVEQYF
>TRBV29-1|once|TRBJ1-1|NA
TGCAGCGTTGTCCCCAGGAATGGTGAAGCTTTCTTT
CSVVPRNGEAFF
>TRBV2|NA|TRBJ1-1|NA
TGTGCCAGCAGCCCCTGGAGCACTGAAGCTTTCTTT
CASSPWSTEAFF
>TRBV6-5|NA|TRBJ1-6|NA
TGTGCCAGCAACGGGGGGGCTTGGAATTCACCCCTCCACTTT
CASNGGAWNSPLHF
>TRBV6-5|NA|TRBJ2-5|NA
TGTGCCAGCAGTTACTTGTGGGGGGGCCGAGAGACCCAGTACTTC
CASSYLWGGRETQYF
>TRBV10-2|NA|TRBJ1-1|NA
TGCGCCAGCAGTGAGAACTTTGGTGAAGCTTTCTTT
CASSENFGEAFF
>TRBV27|NA|TRBJ1-3|NA
TGTGCCAGCAGTTTTAAGACACCCGGAAACACCATATATTTT
CASSFKTPGNTIYF
>TRBV2|NA|TRBJ2-1|NA
TGTGCCAGCAGTGGAGAGGGAATCTACAATGAGCAGTTCTTC
CASSGEGIYNEQFF
>TRBV6-2/TRBV6-3|NA|TRBJ2-7|NA
TGTGCCAGCAGTTACTCCCGCTCCTACGAGCAGTACTTC
CASSYSRSYEQYF
>TRBV9|NA|TRBJ1-3|NA
TGTGCCAGCAGCGTAAGCGGAGCCCCTGGAAACACCATATATTTT
CASSVSGAPGNTIYF
>TRBV6-1|NA|TRBJ1-1|TRBD1
TGTGCCAGCAGTGAAGCGTATCAGGACAGGGGGAGTACTAGCACTGAAGCTTTCTTT
CASSEAYQDRGSTSTEAFF
>TRBV19|NA|TRBJ1-5|NA
TGTGCCAGTAGTATGGCGCGGGTCAATCAGCCCCAGCATTTT
CASSMARVNQPQHF
>TRBV19|NA|TRBJ1-1|NA
TGTGCCAGTAGTATTCTAACGAACACTGAAGCTTTCTTT
CASSILTNTEAFF
>TRBV5-1|NA|TRBJ1-2|TRBD1
TGCGCCAGCAGCTTCGCCGACAGGGCGAGTGGCTACACCTTC
CASSFADRASGYTF
>TRBV5-4|NA|TRBJ2-2|NA
TGTGCCAGCAGTAAAGGGGGGGCGAACACCGGGGAGCTGTTTTTT
CASSKGGANTGELFF
>TRBV19|NA|TRBJ1-1|NA
TGTGCCAGTAGTATAGGGCTTGAAGCTTTCTTT
CASSIGLEAFF
>TRBV6-5|NA|TRBJ2-1|TRBD1
TGTGCCAGCAGTCGGACAGGGCACAATGAGCAGTTCTTC
CASSRTGHNEQFF
>TRBV5-1|NA|TRBJ1-1|NA
TGCGCCAGCAGTTTGAACAGATATTTGAACACTGAAGCTTTCTTT
CASSLNRYLNTEAFF